This is a list of T cell receptor beta chains from one sample in a study of tumor and adjacent non-tumor tissue in lung cancer. TCRdb reanalysed the multiplex PCR reads using MiXCR and keeps one entry per CDR3 protein. This table holds 75,000 to 100,000 distinct CDR3 sequences, roughly 66% found once. The specimen sequenced was lung tumor tissue. These receptors were obtained from a man between 60 and 75 years old with non-small cell lung cancer. Both conserved end residues are part of each CDR3. A D gene is named only where the DNA matches it firmly.

V gene	J gene	D gene	CDR3 length	CDR3 protein	CDR3 DNA
TRBV12-3/TRBV12-4	TRBJ1-6	NA	15	CASSVTCSYNSPLHF	TGTGCCAGCAGTGTTACATGCTCCTATAATTCACCCCTCCACTTT
TRBV9	TRBJ2-1	TRBD2	15	CASSEGLAGYNEQFF	TGTGCCAGCAGCGAGGGACTAGCGGGATACAATGAGCAGTTCTTC
TRBV11-2	TRBJ2-3	NA	12	CASSLEGNMQYF	TGTGCCAGTAGCTTAGAGGGTAATATGCAGTATTTT
TRBV12-3/TRBV12-4	TRBJ2-7	TRBD1	13	CAGERTGSSDQYF	TGTGCCGGCGAGAGGACAGGGTCCTCCGATCAGTACTTC
TRBV6-2/TRBV6-3	TRBJ2-4	TRBD1	13	CASNIQGANIEYF	TGTGCCAGCAATATACAGGGGGCGAACATTGAGTACTTC
TRBV6-5	TRBJ2-2	NA	15	CVSMSGTVNTGELFF	TGTGTCAGCATGTCCGGGACGGTTAACACCGGGGAGCTGTTTTTT
TRBV7-9	TRBJ1-3	NA	16	CASSLVGDISGNTIYF	TGTGCCAGCAGCTTAGTCGGGGACATATCTGGAAACACCATATATTTT
TRBV11-1	TRBJ1-1	NA	13	CARSLGSNTGAFF	TGTGCCAGAAGCTTAGGGTCCAACACTGGAGCTTTCTTT
TRBV4-2	TRBJ2-7	TRBD2	16	CDSSQDGTSGNYEQYF	TGTGACAGCAGCCAAGATGGGACTAGCGGGAACTACGAACAGTACTTC
TRBV10-1	TRBJ2-2	TRBD2	15	CASTESASGAGELFF	TGCGCCAGCACTGAGTCGGCTAGCGGGGCCGGGGAGTTGTTTTTT
TRBV5-1	TRBJ2-6	NA	16	CANSKDDLPGADVLTF	TGCGCCAACAGCAAGGACGATCTCCCTGGGGCCGACGTCCTGACTTTC